The clone carrying this T cell receptor beta chain turned up a few times. The sample is drawn from a study of beta chain features in type 1 diabetes. This CDR3 spans 14 amino acids. V lost 3 bases, J lost 9 bases, and 16 bases lay in between. The germline V gene has CDR1 SGHRS and CDR2 YFSETQ. cDNA synthesis used the whole RNA isolate, giving expressed TCRB sequences. Sequencing was performed with immunoSEQ multiplex PCR; in TCRdb, only in-frame clones are kept and a portion is missing. The top ten hold around 0.78% of the sample, which has about 40,000 clones, 45% to 50% seen once. It was via CD45RO/CCR7/CD25/CD127/CD95/CD27 that CD4+ naive, central memory, regulatory and stem cell-like memory cells were sorted. Sort purity for all populations was recorded as exceeding 98%.

The source is a young woman in good health. This chain joins TRBV5-1 and TRBJ2-1; D perhaps matches TRBD2 (5 bases). Sample: central memory CD4+ T cells from blood. This CDR3 reads CASSSIRAGGEQFF. The CDR3 region has the DNA TGCGCCAGCAGCTCAATTCGTGCAGGAGGTGAGCAGTTCTTC.